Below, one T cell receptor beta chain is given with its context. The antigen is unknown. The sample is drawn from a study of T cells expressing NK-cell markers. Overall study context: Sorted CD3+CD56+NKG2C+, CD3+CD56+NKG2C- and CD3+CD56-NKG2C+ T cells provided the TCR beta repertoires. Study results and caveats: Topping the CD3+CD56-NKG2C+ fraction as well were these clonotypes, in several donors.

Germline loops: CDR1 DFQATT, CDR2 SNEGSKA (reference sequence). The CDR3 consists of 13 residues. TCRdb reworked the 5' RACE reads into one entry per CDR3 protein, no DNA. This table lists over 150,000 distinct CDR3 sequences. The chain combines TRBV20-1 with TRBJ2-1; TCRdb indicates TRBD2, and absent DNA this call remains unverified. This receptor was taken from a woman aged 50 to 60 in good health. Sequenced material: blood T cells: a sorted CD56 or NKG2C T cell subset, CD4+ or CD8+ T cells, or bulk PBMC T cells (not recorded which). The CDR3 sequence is CSARTSGSFEQFF.